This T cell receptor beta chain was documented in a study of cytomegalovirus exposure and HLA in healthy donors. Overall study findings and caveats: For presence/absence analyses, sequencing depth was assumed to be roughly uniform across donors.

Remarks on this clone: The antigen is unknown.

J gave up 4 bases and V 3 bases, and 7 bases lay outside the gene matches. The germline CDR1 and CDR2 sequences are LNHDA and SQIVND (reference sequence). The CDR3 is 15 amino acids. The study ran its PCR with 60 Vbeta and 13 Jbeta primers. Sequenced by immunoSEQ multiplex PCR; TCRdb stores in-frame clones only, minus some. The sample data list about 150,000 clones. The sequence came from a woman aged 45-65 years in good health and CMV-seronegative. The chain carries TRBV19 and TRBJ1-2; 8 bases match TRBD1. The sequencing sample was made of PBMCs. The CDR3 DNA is TGTGCCAGTAGTATCGGGCAGGGGGCTATCTATGGCTACACCTTC. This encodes CASSIGQGAIYGYTF. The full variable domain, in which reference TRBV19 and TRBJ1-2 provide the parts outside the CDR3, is DGGITQSPKYLFRKEGQNVTLSCEQNLNHDAMYWYRQDPGQGLRLIYYSQIVNDFQKGDIAEGYSVSREKKESFPLTVTSAQKNPTAFYLCASSIGQGAIYGYTFGSGTRLTVV.